Here is one T cell receptor (beta chain) with its context. The sample comes from a study of kidney transplant recipient with SARS-CoV-2 infection. TCRdb called the reads again in MiXCR, with one record for every CDR3 protein. The sample includes under 300,000 distinct CDR3 sequences, 25% to 35% of them seen just once. Germline assignment: CDR1 DFQATT and CDR2 SNEGSKA (reference sequence). V lost 5 bases and J lost 3, with 16 bases in between. This CDR3 comprises 14 residues. Here the sequenced sample was a blood sample, taken at baseline and between days 110 and 120 from a kidney transplant recipient. V is TRBV20-1 and J is TRBJ1-1; unclear D gene. The source of this sequence is a male patient between 25 and 39 years old who had COVID-19 and was a kidney transplant recipient. T cells may partly derive from the graft donor. The CDR3 reads CSAGSLQSYTEAFF. The CDR3 nucleotides are TGCAGTGCTGGGTCATTACAGTCCTACACTGAAGCTTTCTTT.